Listed below are T cell receptor beta chains from one sample, sequenced in a study of radiotherapy plus CTLA-4 blockade in lung cancer. Profiling relied on immunoSEQ multiplex PCR, and the TCRdb table lists in-frame clones only, not all of them. The sample lists 75,000 to 100,000 clones; approximately 74% were seen once. Here the sequenced sample was peripheral blood, taken from a patient treated with radiotherapy plus ipilimumab. These receptor sequences come from a human donor with non-small cell lung cancer who had a partial response to radiotherapy plus ipilimumab. Some clones in this sample may be carry-over from other donors' samples. Both conserved end residues are trimmed from each CDR3. Each record gives: CDR3 protein, clone size, V gene, J gene. Expanded clones get a size class; other rows say once, few or many, or leave the size out.

ASSLTGTGYT,once,TRBV19,TRBJ1-2
ASSLGGQGSPGEQY,-,TRBV5-5,TRBJ2-7
ATRIQGANTEAF,-,TRBV15,TRBJ1-1
ASSLWASGNTIY,few,TRBV28,TRBJ1-3
ASSLQGLTGGNQPQH,-,TRBV18,TRBJ1-5
ASSSTGWAGELF,-,TRBV28,TRBJ2-2
ASSEPRGTDTQY,-,TRBV9,TRBJ2-3
ASSQVGEITEAF,-,TRBV7-9,TRBJ1-1
ASSQKEEVEFYEQY,-,TRBV4-1,TRBJ2-7
ASSSRDRASEAF,-,TRBV7-8,TRBJ1-1
ASSPFDLRNGAEETQY,-,TRBV23-1,TRBJ2-5
ASRRAGVTSSYEQY,-,TRBV7-2,TRBJ2-7
AISDAGGDEKLF,few,TRBV10-3,TRBJ1-4
ASSLFGTGGEQY,-,TRBV5-1,TRBJ2-7
ASSSTGVTEAF,-,TRBV5-1,TRBJ1-1
ASSEDRGLNTIY,few,TRBV2,TRBJ1-3
ASSPGQGRVSEQY,-,TRBV2,TRBJ2-7
ASSPGDRGRYNEQF,-,TRBV4-2,TRBJ2-1
ASSQNSLLTDTQY,-,TRBV4-2,TRBJ2-3
ASIDRGHRNTIY,-,TRBV6-5,TRBJ1-3
ASSESGSAYNEQF,-,TRBV6-1,TRBJ2-1
ASSLIGQGAGELF,-,TRBV4-2,TRBJ2-2
ASSIGTSGSYYEQY,-,TRBV11-1,TRBJ2-7
SVRTGGNTEAF,few,TRBV29-1,TRBJ1-1
ASSPEAGVLEQY,once,TRBV18,TRBJ2-7
ASSAGQVNTEAF,-,TRBV5-4,TRBJ1-1
ASSYSPGPSYEQY,-,TRBV6-5,TRBJ2-7
ASSYGPGVVRLEQY,few,TRBV6-5,TRBJ2-7
ASSMGDRIYGYT,-,TRBV19,TRBJ1-2
ASSNRGGVVGEPNYGYT,-,TRBV5-4,TRBJ1-2
ASSRYNSPLH,-,TRBV28,TRBJ1-6
ASRAGLNEKLF,-,TRBV7-2,TRBJ1-4
ASSDRDRVLGETQY,-,TRBV5-1,TRBJ2-5
SATQGYEQY,-,TRBV20-1,TRBJ2-7
ASSPAGEQPQH,-,TRBV18,TRBJ1-5
ATSRTGRTYEQY,-,TRBV15,TRBJ2-7
ASSLMPSGGGLGANVLT,few,TRBV7-3,TRBJ2-6
ASSWGTTYEQY,-,TRBV11-1,TRBJ2-7
ASSSPDRAISYEQY,few,TRBV5-4,TRBJ2-7
ASSSRTGVVDTQY,once,TRBV11-2,TRBJ2-3
ASSFQTGFNQY,-,TRBV28,TRBJ2-5
ASRGTTGGYNSPLH,-,TRBV2,TRBJ1-6
ASSPHGQPYEQY,once,TRBV19,TRBJ2-7
ASRPGDRPNSPLH,-,TRBV25-1,TRBJ1-6
ASSDSREGGRELF,-,TRBV9,TRBJ2-2
SVVTGGEETQY,-,TRBV29-1,TRBJ2-5
ASRVTLRHEQF,-,TRBV2,TRBJ2-1
ASSLRTSQETQY,once,TRBV6-5,TRBJ2-5
ASSQVVGGNSPLH,-,TRBV4-1,TRBJ1-6
ASSLAASTGELF,-,TRBV7-7,TRBJ2-2
ASSISGTAANQPQH,once,TRBV7-2,TRBJ1-5